This paragraph reports one TCR beta chain. Its specificity is unknown. Other nucleotide sequences in the sample specify the same CDR3. This entry is derived from a study of shared clonotypes between healthy human individuals. Points from the study as a whole: Lower generation probabilities were found for non-shared clonotypes than for those shared by all four donors. Owing to a small donor count, the genetic and exposure-history diversity represented was limited.

Trimming took off 1 base at V and 5 bases at J, with 9 bases between the two ends. Germline-derived CDR1 and CDR2 are SGHAT and FQNNGV. The CDR3 sequence is 13 residues long. Terminally differentiated effector memory CD45RA+ cells were excluded by CCR7 positive selection of CD45RO-negative cells. Genomic DNA per cell subset filled all wells of several immunoSEQ plates. Using immunoSEQ multiplex PCR, the repertoire was profiled, and TCRdb retains in-frame clones only, with some absent. The sample contains about 2 million clones, about 95% of which appear only once. Specimen: naive CD8+ T cells sorted from blood. The receptor comes from a man aged 18 to 30 in good health. The chain joins TRBV11-2 to TRBJ2-7; no clear D gene. CDR3 sequence reads: CASSLVTSHEQYF. The CDR3 DNA follows: TGTGCCAGCAGCTTAGTCACCTCACACGAGCAGTACTTC.